This is a list of T cell receptor beta chains from one sample in a study of cytomegalovirus exposure and HLA in healthy donors. Data came from immunoSEQ multiplex PCR; TCRdb stores just in-frame clones and leaves some out. The sample shows about 140,000 clones, about three quarters of them seen only once. The sample taken for sequencing was PBMCs. Every receptor here comes from a woman aged 40 to 50 in good health and CMV-seronegative. The CDR3 runs from the conserved cysteine through the conserved F or W. Each record gives: clone size, V gene, D gene, J gene, CDR3 DNA, CDR3 protein. A D gene is named only where the DNA matches it firmly. Clone size is stated in some rows and not others, as once, few, many or a class when expanded.

clone_size: -
v_call: TRBV7-9
d_call: TRBD2
j_call: TRBJ2-4
cdr3_nt: TGTGCCAGCAGCTTATCGACTAGCGGGGTTCAGTACTTC
cdr3_aa: CASSLSTSGVQYF

clone_size: -
v_call: TRBV5-4
d_call: -
j_call: TRBJ1-3
cdr3_nt: TGTGCCAGCAGGTCTGACAGTCTCTCTGGAAACACCATATATTTT
cdr3_aa: CASRSDSLSGNTIYF

clone_size: -
v_call: TRBV9
d_call: TRBD2
j_call: TRBJ2-7
cdr3_nt: TGTGCCAGCAGCGTGGCTAGCGGCTCCTACGAGCAGTACTTC
cdr3_aa: CASSVASGSYEQYF

clone_size: -
v_call: TRBV11-2
d_call: -
j_call: TRBJ1-1
cdr3_nt: TGTGCCAGCAGCTTCGGACAGTTTTCTGAGGCTTTCTTT
cdr3_aa: CASSFGQFSEAFF

clone_size: few
v_call: TRBV5-6
d_call: -
j_call: TRBJ2-7
cdr3_nt: TGTGCCAGCAGCCGAGGGCTTAGCTCCTACGAGCAGTACTTC
cdr3_aa: CASSRGLSSYEQYF

clone_size: -
v_call: TRBV5-1
d_call: -
j_call: TRBJ1-6
cdr3_nt: TGCGCCAGCAGCTACAACACAGGGCGTAATTCACCCCTCCACTTT
cdr3_aa: CASSYNTGRNSPLHF

clone_size: -
v_call: TRBV5-1
d_call: -
j_call: TRBJ2-6
cdr3_nt: TGCGCCAGCAGCCTATTAACGAGCTCTGGGGCCAACGTCCTGACTTTC
cdr3_aa: CASSLLTSSGANVLTF

clone_size: -
v_call: TRBV11-2
d_call: -
j_call: TRBJ1-1
cdr3_nt: TGTGCCAGCAGCTTTATCGTGGGGGGTAGTTTGGCTGAAGCTTTCTTT
cdr3_aa: CASSFIVGGSLAEAFF

clone_size: few
v_call: TRBV14
d_call: TRBD2
j_call: TRBJ2-7
cdr3_nt: TGTGCCAGCAGCCAAGGCGGGAGTTTCTCCTACGAGCAGTACTTC
cdr3_aa: CASSQGGSFSYEQYF

clone_size: -
v_call: TRBV5-8
d_call: TRBD1
j_call: TRBJ2-7
cdr3_nt: TGTGCCAGCAGCGATGCCCGAGACAGGGGTCTCTACGAGCAGTACTTC
cdr3_aa: CASSDARDRGLYEQYF

clone_size: -
v_call: TRBV7-2
d_call: -
j_call: TRBJ2-5
cdr3_nt: TGTGCCAGCAGCTTGAGGGTGCGCGAGACCCAGTACTTC
cdr3_aa: CASSLRVRETQYF

clone_size: -
v_call: TRBV28
d_call: -
j_call: TRBJ1-1
cdr3_nt: TGTGCCAGCACCGTTACCCGTAGAGGGACTGAAGCTTTCTTT
cdr3_aa: CASTVTRRGTEAFF

clone_size: -
v_call: TRBV7-9
d_call: -
j_call: TRBJ2-4
cdr3_nt: TGTGCCAGCAGCTTAGGCGGGACAGAACTTACCAAAAACATTCAGTACTTC
cdr3_aa: CASSLGGTELTKNIQYF

clone_size: -
v_call: TRBV10-3
d_call: TRBD1
j_call: TRBJ1-2
cdr3_nt: TGTGCCATCAGTATTGACAGGGCGAATGGCTACACCTTC
cdr3_aa: CAISIDRANGYTF

clone_size: -
v_call: TRBV19
d_call: TRBD1
j_call: TRBJ1-5
cdr3_nt: TGTGCCAGTAGCCGTCCACAGGGGGATGCCGGTCAGCCCCAGCATTTT
cdr3_aa: CASSRPQGDAGQPQHF

clone_size: -
v_call: TRBV15
d_call: TRBD1
j_call: TRBJ1-5
cdr3_nt: TGTGCCACCAGCAGAGATTCCCAACAGGGACAGGGAACCGTGAGCAATCAGCCCCAGCATTTT
cdr3_aa: CATSRDSQQGQGTVSNQPQHF

clone_size: -
v_call: TRBV4-1
d_call: TRBD2
j_call: TRBJ2-1
cdr3_nt: TGCGCCAGCAGCAAGGGACTAGCGGACTACAATGAGCAGTTCTTC
cdr3_aa: CASSKGLADYNEQFF

clone_size: few
v_call: TRBV5-6
d_call: -
j_call: TRBJ1-5
cdr3_nt: TGTGCCAGCAGCTTAACAGGGAGCAATCAGCCCCAGCATTTT
cdr3_aa: CASSLTGSNQPQHF

clone_size: -
v_call: TRBV5-1
d_call: -
j_call: TRBJ2-6
cdr3_nt: TGCGCCAGCTTTGACAGTTCCTCTGGGGCCAACGTCCTGACTTTC
cdr3_aa: CASFDSSSGANVLTF

clone_size: -
v_call: TRBV7-6
d_call: TRBD2
j_call: TRBJ2-2
cdr3_nt: TGTGCCAGCAGCTCCCAGCGGGGGCTAAACACCGGGGAGCTGTTTTTT
cdr3_aa: CASSSQRGLNTGELFF

clone_size: few
v_call: TRBV5-6
d_call: TRBD2
j_call: TRBJ2-1
cdr3_nt: TGTGCCAGCAGCTTTATGGAGTCCGGGGGGGTCTACAATGAGCAGTTCTTC
cdr3_aa: CASSFMESGGVYNEQFF

clone_size: few
v_call: TRBV4-3
d_call: -
j_call: TRBJ1-5
cdr3_nt: TGCGCCAGCAGCCAAGGGCAAACAGGACAGCCCCAGCATTTT
cdr3_aa: CASSQGQTGQPQHF

clone_size: -
v_call: TRBV7-8
d_call: TRBD1
j_call: TRBJ1-4
cdr3_nt: TGTGCCAGCAGCCTCGAACGGGGACAGGTTGAAAAACTGTTTTTT
cdr3_aa: CASSLERGQVEKLFF

clone_size: once
v_call: TRBV7-2
d_call: -
j_call: TRBJ2-5
cdr3_nt: TGTGCCAGCAGCTTAGTAGTTGGACAACAAGAGACCCAGTACTTC
cdr3_aa: CASSLVVGQQETQYF

clone_size: -
v_call: TRBV2
d_call: -
j_call: TRBJ2-7
cdr3_nt: TGTGCCAGCAGGGGGGACTTCTACGAGCAGTACTTC
cdr3_aa: CASRGDFYEQYF

clone_size: -
v_call: TRBV25-1
d_call: -
j_call: TRBJ1-2
cdr3_nt: TGTGCCAGCAGTGAATCCAGGGGCTATGGCTACACCTTC
cdr3_aa: CASSESRGYGYTF

clone_size: -
v_call: TRBV27
d_call: TRBD2
j_call: TRBJ2-2
cdr3_nt: TGTGCCAGCAGTAGATCGGCTAGCGGGATCTCCGTCCCTACCGGGGAGCTGTTTTTT
cdr3_aa: CASSRSASGISVPTGELFF

clone_size: few
v_call: TRBV6-6
d_call: TRBD2
j_call: TRBJ2-2
cdr3_nt: TGTGCCAGCAGTTTAGCGGGGGGGCTCACCGGGGAGCTGTTTTTT
cdr3_aa: CASSLAGGLTGELFF

clone_size: -
v_call: TRBV5-4
d_call: TRBD1
j_call: TRBJ2-7
cdr3_nt: TGTGCCAGCAGCTCTGGGACAGGGGCGGACTACGAGCAGTACTTC
cdr3_aa: CASSSGTGADYEQYF

clone_size: -
v_call: TRBV2
d_call: TRBD1
j_call: TRBJ1-2
cdr3_nt: TGTGCCAGCAGTGATCGGGACAGGGGGCATGCAGGTGGCTACACCTTC
cdr3_aa: CASSDRDRGHAGGYTF

clone_size: once
v_call: TRBV5-6
d_call: -
j_call: TRBJ2-7
cdr3_nt: TGTGCCAGCAGCCGAACCAACCAGTACGAGCAGTACTTC
cdr3_aa: CASSRTNQYEQYF

clone_size: -
v_call: TRBV5-1
d_call: -
j_call: TRBJ2-1
cdr3_nt: TGCGCCAGCAGCTTGAAAGGGGGCAATGAGCAGTTCTTC
cdr3_aa: CASSLKGGNEQFF

clone_size: -
v_call: TRBV19
d_call: TRBD2
j_call: TRBJ2-7
cdr3_nt: TGTGCCAGTAGTATCGGGACTAGCTACGAGCAGTACTTC
cdr3_aa: CASSIGTSYEQYF

clone_size: -
v_call: TRBV29-1
d_call: TRBD1
j_call: TRBJ2-3
cdr3_nt: TGCAGCGCCCAGGGGGTTTCCCGCACAGATACGCAGTATTTT
cdr3_aa: CSAQGVSRTDTQYF

clone_size: -
v_call: TRBV9
d_call: -
j_call: TRBJ1-3
cdr3_nt: TGTGCCAGCAGCGCCCAACCTAGTAGCTCTGGAAACACCATATATTTT
cdr3_aa: CASSAQPSSSGNTIYF

clone_size: -
v_call: TRBV11-3
d_call: TRBD1
j_call: TRBJ1-6
cdr3_nt: TGTGCCAGCAGCTCCCGTCGGGACAGGGGGCGATATAATTCACCCCTCCACTTT
cdr3_aa: CASSSRRDRGRYNSPLHF

clone_size: -
v_call: TRBV7-9
d_call: TRBD1
j_call: TRBJ1-1
cdr3_nt: TGTGCCAGCAACCCATCAGGGGGCGAATTAGAAGCTTTCTTT
cdr3_aa: CASNPSGGELEAFF

clone_size: few
v_call: TRBV2
d_call: -
j_call: TRBJ2-7
cdr3_nt: TGTGCCAGCCGGAGGGGTTTTAACGAGCAGTACTTC
cdr3_aa: CASRRGFNEQYF

clone_size: -
v_call: TRBV7-8
d_call: TRBD2
j_call: TRBJ2-3
cdr3_nt: TGTGCCAGCGGGACTAGCGGGGGCACAGATACGCAGTATTTT
cdr3_aa: CASGTSGGTDTQYF

clone_size: -
v_call: TRBV5-1
d_call: TRBD1
j_call: TRBJ2-1
cdr3_nt: TGCGCCAGCAGCTTGGAGGGACAGGGCTCCTACAATGAGCAGTTCTTC
cdr3_aa: CASSLEGQGSYNEQFF

clone_size: few
v_call: TRBV29-1
d_call: TRBD1
j_call: TRBJ2-1
cdr3_nt: TGCAGCGTTGAAGATCGGAGAGGGACAGGGGGCTCCAATCCGGAGGTCTTC
cdr3_aa: CSVEDRRGTGGSNPEVF

clone_size: once
v_call: TRBV4-1
d_call: -
j_call: TRBJ2-2
cdr3_nt: TGCGCCAGCAGCCAAATACTTGACACCGGGGAGCTGTTTTTT
cdr3_aa: CASSQILDTGELFF

clone_size: few
v_call: TRBV19
d_call: TRBD1
j_call: TRBJ1-6
cdr3_nt: TGTGCCAGTAGCAGTTTCGGACAGGGGGCTTTTTCACCCCTCCACTTT
cdr3_aa: CASSSFGQGAFSPLHF

clone_size: -
v_call: TRBV5-5
d_call: -
j_call: TRBJ1-1
cdr3_nt: TGTGCCAGCAGCCGGTCGGGGGGGATGAACACTGAAGCTTTCTTT
cdr3_aa: CASSRSGGMNTEAFF

clone_size: -
v_call: TRBV4-1
d_call: -
j_call: TRBJ2-2
cdr3_nt: TGCGCCAGCAGCCACCTATTCACCGGGGAGCTGTTTTTT
cdr3_aa: CASSHLFTGELFF

clone_size: -
v_call: TRBV28
d_call: TRBD1
j_call: TRBJ1-1
cdr3_nt: TGTGCCAGCAGTAAGGACAGGGGTGCGCTGAACACTGAAGCTTTCTTT
cdr3_aa: CASSKDRGALNTEAFF

clone_size: -
v_call: TRBV4-1
d_call: -
j_call: TRBJ1-5
cdr3_nt: TGCGCCAGCAGCCAAGATTCCAGGGATCAGCCCCAGCATTTT
cdr3_aa: CASSQDSRDQPQHF

clone_size: few
v_call: TRBV9
d_call: -
j_call: TRBJ1-1
cdr3_nt: TGTGCCAGCAGCGTAGACCCGGGGAGGAGCACTGAAGCTTTCTTT
cdr3_aa: CASSVDPGRSTEAFF

clone_size: -
v_call: TRBV4-3
d_call: -
j_call: TRBJ2-1
cdr3_nt: TGCGCCAGCAGCCAAGGACTTTCCTACAATGAGCAGTTCTTC
cdr3_aa: CASSQGLSYNEQFF

clone_size: -
v_call: TRBV6-5
d_call: -
j_call: TRBJ1-1
cdr3_nt: TGTGCCAGCAGCCACGGGCTGGAGGGAACTGAAGCTTTCTTT
cdr3_aa: CASSHGLEGTEAFF